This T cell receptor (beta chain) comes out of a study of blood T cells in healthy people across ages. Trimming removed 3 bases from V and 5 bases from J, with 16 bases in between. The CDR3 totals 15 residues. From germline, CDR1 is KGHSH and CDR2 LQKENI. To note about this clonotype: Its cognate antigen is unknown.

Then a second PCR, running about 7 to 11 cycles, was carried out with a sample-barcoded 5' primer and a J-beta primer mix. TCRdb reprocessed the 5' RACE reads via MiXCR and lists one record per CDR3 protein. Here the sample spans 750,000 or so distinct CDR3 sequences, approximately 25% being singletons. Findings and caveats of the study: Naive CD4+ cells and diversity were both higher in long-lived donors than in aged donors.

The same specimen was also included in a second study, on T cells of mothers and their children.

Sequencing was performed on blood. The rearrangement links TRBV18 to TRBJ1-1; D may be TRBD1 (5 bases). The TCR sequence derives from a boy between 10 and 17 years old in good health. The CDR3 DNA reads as TGTGCCAGCTCACCCCAACAGGAAAGGAAAACTGAAGCTTTCTTT. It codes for CASSPQQERKTEAFF.